Below, 17 T cell receptor beta chains from the same sample are listed, as sequenced in a study of tissue T cells after allogeneic stem cell transplantation (dated 2022 in TCRdb). Library preparation employed the immunoSEQ multiplex PCR assay. Not all clones reach the TCRdb copy of this immuneACCESS table, which keeps in-frame sequences only. Checked studies attribute under half of the gap to unresolved V genes and leave the rest unexplained. A total of under 30,000 clones appear in this sample, roughly 70% of them only once. Of the sample, approximately 8% is held by the ten largest clones. This specimen's time point label, interpreted: human tissue collected at research (rapid) autopsy. This sample comprised tissue from the ileum, obtained at autopsy. These receptor sequences come from a female donor at least 60 years old with lung cancer.

This chain uses TRBV18 with TRBJ2-7; D remains ambiguous. Trimming cost V 2 bases and J 2 bases, with 10 bases left between them. The CDR3 has 14 residues. Germline V gene data show CDR1 as KGHSH and CDR2 as LQKENI. The CDR3 nucleotides are TGTGCCAGCTCACCAGGAATCAACCCCTACGAGCAGTACTTC. Translation: CASSPGINPYEQYF.

The CDR3 region has the DNA TGTGCCAGCAGCTTAGGGCCCGGACTAGCGGGGGGGAATGAGCAGTTCTTC. It yields the protein CASSLGPGLAGGNEQFF. The rearrangement uses TRBV7-3 and TRBJ2-1, with 15 bases that match TRBD2. Germline V lookup: CDR1 SGHTA, CDR2 FQGTGA. The V gene end was trimmed by 2 bases and the J gene end by 7 bases; junction bases not matched to a gene: 6. The CDR3 has 17 residues.

The chain employs TRBV5-1 and TRBJ2-5; D might be TRBD2 (7 bases). This CDR3 has 17 amino acids. Germline V gene data show CDR1 as SGHRS and CDR2 as YFSETQ. Trimming removed 1 base from V and 1 base from J, with 17 bases in between. The DNA for the CDR3 is TGCGCCAGCAGCTTGATTCACTCGGGGGGCCCCCAAGAGACCCAGTACTTC. It yields the protein CASSLIHSGGPQETQYF. The complete variable domain, with remaining parts taken from reference TRBV5-1 and TRBJ2-5, reads KAGVTQTPRYLIKTRGQQVTLSCSPISGHRSVSWYQQTPGQGLQFLFEYFSETQRNKGNFPGRFSGRQFSNSRSEMNVSTLELGDSALYLCASSLIHSGGPQETQYFGPGTRLLVL.

This clone was picked up a small number of times. The chain has TRBV13 and TRBJ1-3; 10 bases agree with TRBD1. J lost 2 bases, V lost 5 bases, and 6 bases had no gene match. This CDR3 is 16 amino acids long. Per germline, CDR1 PRHDT and CDR2 FYEKMQ (reference sequence). CDR3 residues: CASSLTGTGAGNTIYF. CDR3 nucleotide sequence: TGTGCCAGCAGCCTAACCGGGACAGGGGCTGGAAACACCATATATTTT.

This clone showed up just once. The rearrangement uses TRBV6-4 and TRBJ2-5; 9 positions match TRBD1. The CDR3 has 15 residues. The V segment lost 6 bases and the J segment 4 bases; nucleotides outside the gene matches: 9. Per germline, CDR1 MRHNA and CDR2 SNTAGT. The CDR3 nucleotides are TGTGCCAGCAGACCCACAGGGGGCAGCGGAGAGACCCAGTACTTC. Its protein is CASRPTGGSGETQYF.

The table lists this clone with a few counts. V usage is TRBV7-2 and J usage is TRBJ2-5; D is unclear. This CDR3 is 17 amino acids long. CDR1 and CDR2 (germline): SGHTA, FQGNSA. Between the trimmed V and J ends, which lost 1 base and 0 bases, there was a span of 15 bases. The CDR3: CASSLEGRLSYQETQYF. CDR3 DNA sequence: TGTGCCAGCAGCTTAGAAGGCAGGCTTTCGTACCAAGAGACCCAGTACTTC.

The chain couples TRBV6-2 or TRBV6-3 to TRBJ1-5; no firm D call. The CDR3 runs 14 residues. V dropped 3 bases and J dropped 4 bases, with 10 bases sitting between them. The germline CDR1 and CDR2 sequences are MNHEY and SVGEGT. The CDR3 loop is CASSYLLSNQPQHF. The CDR3 nucleotides are TGTGCCAGCAGTTATCTTCTCAGTAATCAGCCCCAGCATTTT.

CDR3 DNA: TGTGCCAGCAGTTTCGACCCCAGCCTTTCACCCCTCCACTTT. Translated, it gives CASSFDPSLSPLHF. The chain is built from TRBV6-5 and TRBJ1-6; D gene uncertain. The germline V and J ends were trimmed by 4 bases and 9 bases, with 13 bases remaining between them. Germline values: CDR1 MNHEY, CDR2 SVGAGI. This CDR3 region has 14 residues.

The gene calls are TRBV19 and TRBJ2-3; 8 bases align to TRBD1. Trimming cost V 8 bases and J 5 bases; bases outside gene matches: 12. The CDR3 has 15 residues. Germline V gives CDR1 LNHDA, CDR2 SQIVND (reference sequence). CDR3 coding DNA: TGTGCCAGTCGTCCCGGGACAGGAAGAGGAGATACGCAGTATTTT. Translated, it gives CASRPGTGRGDTQYF.

The chain uses TRBV14 and TRBJ1-3; 7 positions agree with TRBD1. This CDR3 has 14 amino acids. V lost 4 bases to trimming and J lost 4 bases; unmatched junction nucleotides: 4. Looked up from germline, CDR1 is SGHDN and CDR2 is FVKESK. The CDR3 nucleotides read TGTGCCAGCAGCCTCACAGGGGTAGGAAACACCATATATTTT. This codes for CASSLTGVGNTIYF.

The genes are TRBV7-2 and TRBJ1-4; D ambiguous. CDR3 size: 14 residues. V gave up 4 bases and J gave up 0 bases, with 6 bases separating them. Looked up from germline, CDR1 is SGHTA and CDR2 is FQGNSA. The CDR3 DNA is TGTGCCAGCAGCTATTCTGCAACTAATGAAAAACTGTTTTTT. This translates into CASSYSATNEKLFF.

This sequence joins TRBV6-6 and TRBJ1-3, with D perhaps TRBD1 (5 bases). The CDR3 is made up of 18 amino acids. Between the trimmed V and J ends, which lost 5 bases and 0 bases, there was a span of 20 bases. The V gene's germline CDR1 is MNHNY and CDR2 SVGAGI (reference sequence). The CDR3 is CASSPRGASLRSGNTIYF. DNA for the CDR3: TGTGCCAGCAGTCCCAGAGGGGCTAGTTTACGCTCTGGAAACACCATATATTTT.

The chain joins TRBV7-2 to TRBJ2-3, with 8 bases lining up with TRBD2. Germline CDR1 and CDR2: SGHTA and FQGNSA. The CDR3 sequence is 17 residues long. V trimming: 1 base; J trimming: 7 bases; junction bases outside the gene matches: 13. CDR3 region: CASSLDRGGRGLNTQYF. CDR3 nucleotide sequence: TGTGCCAGCAGCTTAGACCGGGGGGGACGAGGATTGAATACGCAGTATTTT.

The chain joins TRBV4-1 to TRBJ1-1, with 8 bases matching TRBD1. J was trimmed by 11 bases and V by 3 bases; bases with no gene match: 11. The CDR3 consists of 14 residues. CDR1 and CDR2 (germline): MGHRA, YSYEKL. The chain's CDR3 is CASSHAPGGGVAFF. The CDR3 region has the DNA TGCGCCAGCAGCCATGCCCCAGGGGGCGGGGTGGCTTTCTTT.

J is TRBJ2-3 and V is TRBV7-9, with TRBD1 identical over 9 bases. Trimming cost V 5 bases and J 5 bases; bases outside gene matches: 8. From germline, CDR1 is SEHNR and CDR2 FQNEAQ (reference sequence). This CDR3 comprises 15 residues. Here the CDR3 reads CASSPRTGVRDTQYF. The CDR3 DNA follows: TGTGCCAGCAGCCCCCGGACAGGGGTGAGAGATACGCAGTATTTT.

The V and J genes are TRBV5-1 and TRBJ2-5, with D possibly called TRBD1 or TRBD2 (6 bases each). The CDR3 is made up of 16 amino acids. Germline CDR1 reads SGHRS; CDR2 reads YFSETQ. V was trimmed by 0 bases and J by 5 bases, leaving 17 bases between them. The CDR3 region has the DNA TGCGCCAGCAGCTTGGGCCCGACAGGAGGGGTTGAGACCCAGTACTTC. Amino acids: CASSLGPTGGVETQYF.

V gene TRBV27 combines with J gene TRBJ2-6; TRBD1 is a possible D gene (6 bases). This CDR3 spans 16 amino acids. Trimming left V 5 bases short and J 1 base short, with 12 bases between. Germline values: CDR1 MNHEY, CDR2 SMNVEV (reference sequence). Written as DNA, the CDR3 is TGTGCCAGCAGTACAATCAGGGGATCTGGGGCCAACGTCCTGACTTTC. The encoded protein is CASSTIRGSGANVLTF.